The rows below give T cell receptor beta chains drawn from one sample of a study of blood T cell repertoires in COVID-19. Generated by immunoSEQ multiplex PCR, the TCRdb table keeps only in-frame clones and is missing some. The profile shows fewer than 55,000 clones, roughly 70% of them singletons. The sample consisted of peripheral blood. The receptors stem from a woman aged 70-85 years with acute or convalescent COVID-19. Each CDR3 is given with its conserved first and last residue. The D gene is left open where the match is weak. The size entry is marked missing in some rows and otherwise reads once, few, many or a size class.

>TRBV6-1|NA|TRBJ1-5|NA|16
CASSEDWAREDQPQHF
TGTGCCAGCAGTGAAGATTGGGCCAGGGAGGATCAGCCCCAGCATTTT
>TRBV29-1|NA|TRBJ2-5|TRBD2|16
CSVETSGGNYQETQYF
TGCAGCGTTGAAACTAGCGGGGGGAATTACCAAGAGACCCAGTACTTC
>TRBV1|few|TRBJ2-1|NA|17
CTSSQKQGLAAYNEQFF
TGCACCAGCAGCCAGAAGCAGGGACTAGCGGCCTACAATGAGCAGTTCTTC
>TRBV5-5|NA|TRBJ2-4|NA|13
CASSFIQGNIQYF
TGTGCCAGCAGCTTTATTCAGGGGAACATTCAGTACTTC
>TRBV10-3|NA|TRBJ2-7|NA|13
CAITPGEGVEQYF
TGTGCCATCACCCCAGGGGAGGGGGTCGAGCAGTACTTC
>TRBV3-1/TRBV3-2|NA|TRBJ1-1|TRBD1|15
CASSPRDRSNTEAFF
TGTGCCAGCAGCCCGCGGGACAGGTCGAACACTGAAGCTTTCTTT
>TRBV4-3|NA|TRBJ2-2|NA|17
CASSQGSGSRGTGELFF
TGCGCCAGCAGCCAGGGGTCGGGGTCCAGGGGCACCGGGGAGCTGTTTTTT
>TRBV6-1|NA|TRBJ2-1|TRBD2|15
CASSEGGGRYNEQFF
TGTGCCAGCAGTGAAGGGGGAGGGAGATACAATGAGCAGTTCTTC
>TRBV10-3|few|TRBJ2-7|TRBD1|14
CAIRRGQDKDEQYF
TGTGCCATCAGGAGGGGACAGGATAAGGACGAGCAGTACTTC
>TRBV7-8|NA|TRBJ2-3|TRBD2|15
CASSPIDTSGDTQYF
TGTGCCAGCAGCCCGATAGATACTAGCGGGGATACGCAGTATTTT
>TRBV19|NA|TRBJ1-5|NA|16
CASSIVRFTRNQPQHF
TGTGCCAGTAGTATAGTTCGGTTCACTAGAAATCAGCCCCAGCATTTT
>TRBV4-1|NA|TRBJ2-1|TRBD2|17
CASSRPPGSGGYNEQFF
TGCGCCAGCAGCCGGCCACCGGGGAGCGGGGGATACAATGAGCAGTTCTTC
>TRBV19|NA|TRBJ1-4|NA|15
CASQGYRSSNEKLFF
TGTGCCAGTCAAGGCTACAGGTCCTCTAATGAAAAACTGTTTTTT
>TRBV7-2|NA|TRBJ2-2|NA|15
CASSRGSGPTGELFF
TGTGCCAGCAGCCGGGGTTCCGGGCCCACCGGGGAGCTGTTTTTT
>TRBV15|NA|TRBJ1-2|NA|13
CATSRAEGRSYTF
TGTGCCACCAGCAGAGCGGAGGGAAGGAGCTACACCTTC
>TRBV28|NA|TRBJ1-5|TRBD1|16
CASSLSTGFSNQPQHF
TGTGCCAGCAGTTTATCGACAGGGTTTAGCAATCAGCCCCAGCATTTT
>TRBV7-6|NA|TRBJ2-7|TRBD1|15
CASSGVGQGTYEQYF
TGTGCCAGCAGCGGAGTGGGACAGGGGACCTACGAGCAGTACTTC
>TRBV11-2|few|TRBJ2-3|NA|17
CASASEALDDRRDTQYF
TGTGCCAGCGCCTCCGAGGCACTAGACGACCGCAGAGATACGCAGTATTTT
>TRBV7-9|NA|TRBJ1-2|NA|16
CASSPGDDNRVGGYTF
TGTGCCAGCAGTCCCGGTGATGACAACAGGGTCGGCGGCTACACCTTC
>TRBV7-9|NA|TRBJ2-6|TRBD2|17
CASSLWLAGTGANVLTF
TGTGCCAGCAGCTTATGGCTAGCGGGAACTGGGGCCAACGTCCTGACTTTC
>TRBV18|NA|TRBJ1-1|TRBD1|15
CASSRDREMNTEAFF
TGTGCCAGCTCACGTGACAGGGAAATGAACACTGAAGCTTTCTTT
>TRBV19|NA|TRBJ1-1|NA|12
CASSNEYTEAFF
TGTGCCAGTAGTAATGAGTACACTGAAGCTTTCTTT
>TRBV4-2|NA|TRBJ2-1|TRBD2|15
CASSSSGASYNEQFF
TGTGCCAGCAGCAGTAGCGGGGCCTCCTACAATGAGCAGTTCTTC
>TRBV28|NA|TRBJ1-2|TRBD1|15
CASSVLTGVPYGYTF
TGTGCCAGCAGTGTCTTAACAGGGGTGCCGTATGGCTACACCTTC
>TRBV5-1|NA|TRBJ2-2|NA|14
CASSLGRDGGELFF
TGCGCCAGCAGCTTGGGGCGGGACGGCGGGGAGCTGTTTTTT
>TRBV27|few|TRBJ1-1|TRBD1|17
CASSFGSGGPFITEAFF
TGTGCCAGCAGTTTTGGGTCAGGGGGCCCCTTTATTACTGAAGCTTTCTTT
>TRBV15|NA|TRBJ1-3|NA|15
CATIAGPFSGNTIYF
TGTGCCACCATTGCGGGACCCTTCTCTGGAAACACCATATATTTT
>TRBV5-4|NA|TRBJ1-1|NA|13
CASSQTGSPEAFF
TGTGCCAGCAGCCAAACAGGGAGCCCTGAAGCTTTCTTT
>TRBV7-3|NA|TRBJ2-1|TRBD1|15
CASSLAGQGANEQFF
TGTGCCAGCAGCTTGGCAGGACAGGGGGCGAATGAGCAGTTCTTC
>TRBV12-3/TRBV12-4|once|TRBJ1-2|TRBD1|13
CASSWDRAYGYTF
TGTGCCAGCAGTTGGGACAGGGCCTATGGCTACACCTTC
>TRBV18|NA|TRBJ1-6|NA|17
CASSPEGSGALGSPLHF
TGTGCCAGCTCACCAGAGGGATCAGGGGCCTTGGGGTCACCCCTCCACTTT
>TRBV29-1|NA|TRBJ1-1|NA|9
CRQTGGAFF
TGCAGGCAAACGGGGGGGGCTTTCTTT
>TRBV5-5|NA|TRBJ1-5|NA|15
CASSFGLFSNQPQHF
TGTGCCAGCAGCTTTGGACTCTTTAGCAATCAGCCCCAGCATTTT
>TRBV7-2|NA|TRBJ2-7|TRBD2|15
CASSLVAGVSYEQYF
TGTGCCAGCAGCTTAGTGGCGGGAGTCTCCTACGAGCAGTACTTC
>TRBV5-1|NA|TRBJ2-3|NA|14
CASSLRGSADTQYF
TGCGCCAGCAGCTTGCGGGGTAGCGCAGATACGCAGTATTTT
>TRBV3-1/TRBV3-2|NA|TRBJ2-2|TRBD2|13
CASRRGSAGELFF
TGTGCCAGCAGGCGGGGGTCAGCCGGGGAGCTGTTTTTT
>TRBV4-1|NA|TRBJ2-5|TRBD2|19
CASSHPGGLAGGNQETQYF
TGCGCCAGCAGCCACCCTGGTGGACTAGCGGGAGGCAACCAAGAGACCCAGTACTTC
>TRBV7-2|NA|TRBJ2-7|TRBD2|14
CASSLDGGAYEQYF
TGTGCCAGCAGCTTAGATGGGGGGGCCTACGAGCAGTACTTC
>TRBV7-9|NA|TRBJ2-5|NA|13
CASSFREKETQYF
TGTGCCAGCAGCTTCAGGGAAAAAGAGACCCAGTACTTC
>TRBV11-2|few|TRBJ2-3|TRBD1|16
CASTPFGTGATDTQYF
TGTGCCAGCACCCCGTTCGGGACAGGGGCCACAGATACGCAGTATTTT
>TRBV10-3|few|TRBJ1-5|NA|14
CAISDRPGGQPQHF
TGTGCCATCAGTGACAGGCCGGGGGGTCAGCCCCAGCATTTT
>TRBV2|medium-sized|TRBJ2-1|TRBD2|12
CASSTGLYEQFF
TGTGCCAGCAGCACGGGACTATATGAGCAGTTCTTC
>TRBV28|NA|TRBJ1-1|NA|14
CASSLYLGQSEAFF
TGTGCCAGCAGTTTATATCTTGGGCAATCTGAAGCTTTCTTT
>TRBV24-1|once|TRBJ2-3|NA|16
CATSDYSEGRGDTQYF
TGTGCCACCAGTGATTATAGTGAAGGGCGGGGAGATACGCAGTATTTT
>TRBV7-6|NA|TRBJ1-2|NA|16
CASSLAPQGGLYGYTF
TGTGCCAGCAGCTTAGCTCCCCAAGGAGGGCTCTATGGCTACACCTTC
>TRBV2|few|TRBJ2-3|TRBD1|16
CASSEDGTGGTDTQYF
TGTGCCAGCAGTGAAGATGGGACAGGGGGCACAGATACGCAGTATTTT
>TRBV10-3|NA|TRBJ1-2|NA|13
CAISEDSATDYTF
TGTGCCATCAGTGAGGACAGTGCGACTGACTACACCTTC
>TRBV19|NA|TRBJ2-7|NA|13
CASRDSSSYEQYF
TGTGCCAGTAGGGACTCCAGCTCCTACGAGCAGTACTTC
>TRBV7-3|NA|TRBJ2-5|NA|14
CASSPGQGGETQYF
TGTGCCAGCAGCCCCGGGCAGGGGGGAGAGACCCAGTACTTC
>TRBV29-1|NA|TRBJ1-2|NA|12
CSVEVRVVGYTF
TGCAGCGTTGAAGTACGGGTTGTAGGCTACACCTTC
>TRBV28|NA|TRBJ1-1|NA|13
CASTTGGVAEAFF
TGTGCCAGCACTACCGGAGGGGTCGCTGAAGCTTTCTTT
>TRBV7-8|few|TRBJ1-5|NA|16
CASSTQNRGSNQPQHF
TGTGCCAGCAGCACCCAGAATAGGGGTAGCAATCAGCCCCAGCATTTT
>TRBV11-1|NA|TRBJ2-7|TRBD1|14
CASSYNRGSHEQYF
TGTGCCAGCAGCTATAACAGGGGATCCCACGAGCAGTACTTC
>TRBV11-2|few|TRBJ1-3|NA|16
CASSFLEQGAGNTIYF
TGTGCCAGCAGCTTCCTGGAACAGGGAGCTGGAAACACCATATATTTT
>TRBV28|NA|TRBJ1-5|TRBD1|15
CASSHQTGMFQPQHF
TGTGCCAGCAGTCATCAGACAGGGATGTTTCAGCCCCAGCATTTT
>TRBV27|NA|TRBJ1-5|TRBD1|12
CATGGGNQPQHF
TGTGCCACAGGGGGAGGCAATCAGCCCCAGCATTTT
>TRBV12-3/TRBV12-4|NA|TRBJ2-7|NA|12
CASSPQVYEQYF
TGTGCCAGCAGTCCACAGGTTTACGAGCAGTACTTC
>TRBV4-1|NA|TRBJ1-1|TRBD1|16
CASSQRVTGMNTEAFF
TGCGCCAGCAGCCAAAGAGTGACAGGGATGAACACTGAAGCTTTCTTT
>TRBV5-6|NA|TRBJ1-4|TRBD1|15
CASSLRRQGSEKLFF
TGTGCCAGCAGCTTGAGGAGACAGGGGTCTGAAAAACTGTTTTTT
>TRBV28|few|TRBJ1-1|TRBD1|17
CASSLNRGRSGDTEAFF
TGTGCCAGCAGTTTAAACAGGGGGCGATCAGGGGACACTGAAGCTTTCTTT